This entry lists 14 T cell receptor beta chains sequenced from one sample in a study of blood T cell repertoires in COVID-19. The assay was immunoSEQ multiplex PCR, and TCRdb's table has in-frame clones only and misses some. The data hold fewer than 300,000 clones, with more than 85% observed a single time. The sequencing sample was made of peripheral blood. The receptors come from a woman aged 25 to 39 with COVID-19, enrolled during active disease.

This clone appeared once. This chain uses TRBV27 with TRBJ2-2, with 7 bases fitting TRBD1. CDR3 size: 14 residues. Per the germline V gene, CDR1 is MNHEY and CDR2 is SMNVEV (reference sequence). Unmatched junction bases numbered 8, after V lost 7 bases and J lost 6 bases. The CDR3 here is CASKRSGGSGELFF. Here the CDR3 DNA reads TGTGCCAGCAAGAGGTCAGGGGGTTCCGGGGAGCTGTTTTTT.

This clone has just one count. Other DNA sequences in the same sample also yield this CDR3. This sequence joins TRBV5-1 and TRBJ1-5; TRBD1 might be the D (5 bases). Deletions cut 0 bases from V and 0 bases from J, with 7 bases between. Germline V CDR1 and CDR2: SGHRS, YFSETQ. The CDR3 loop spans 15 amino acids. The CDR3 spells CASSLEGLSNQPQHF. CDR3 bases: TGCGCCAGCAGCTTGGAGGGGCTTAGCAATCAGCCCCAGCATTTT.

A single count supports this clone. The chain employs TRBV3-1 (or the pseudogene TRBV3-2) and TRBJ2-2; 11 nucleotides match TRBD2. Germline-derived CDR1 and CDR2 are LGHDT and YNNKEL (reference sequence). There are 18 residues in the CDR3. The junction had 11 bases not matched to a gene; V was cut back by 4 bases and J by 4 bases. CDR3 sequence reads: CASSRPLLAGVGTGELFF. Written as DNA, the CDR3 is TGTGCCAGCAGCCGCCCCCTACTAGCGGGAGTAGGCACCGGGGAGCTGTTTTTT.

The gene calls are TRBV6-4 and TRBJ1-5; D remains unclear. V lost 11 bases and J lost 5, with 7 bases in between. CDR1 is MRHNA and CDR2 is SNTAGT in the germline V gene. This CDR3 has 10 amino acids. CDR3: CAEHDQPQHF. The CDR3 region has the DNA TGTGCCGAACATGATCAGCCCCAGCATTTT.

This sequence joins TRBV12-3 or TRBV12-4 and TRBJ2-2; D is unclear. The CDR3 is 13 residues long. The V gene lost 3 bases and the J gene lost 0 bases, with 2 bases spanning the gap. The CDR3 sequence is CASSFANTGELFF. The CDR3 region has the DNA TGTGCCAGCAGTTTCGCGAACACCGGGGAGCTGTTTTTT.

This chain links TRBV6-1 with TRBJ1-1, with a weak D call TRBD1 (6 bases). In germline, CDR1 is MNHNS, CDR2 SASEGT. The CDR3 length is 14 residues. Trimming took 3 bases from V and 3 from J, leaving 11 bases between them. CDR3 amino acids: CASSDWTDYTEAFF. The CDR3 region has the DNA TGTGCCAGCAGTGATTGGACAGACTACACTGAAGCTTTCTTT.

This chain joins TRBV2 and TRBJ2-1; D is possibly TRBD2 (7 bases). The germline V gene has CDR1 SNHLY and CDR2 FYNNEI. Trimming took off 5 bases at V and 8 bases at J, with 19 bases between the two ends. The CDR3 is 15 residues long. The CDR3 region has the DNA TGTGCCAGCAGTTCCGAAGCGGGACAATTCGATGAGCAGTTCTTC. It encodes CASSSEAGQFDEQFF.

Of note for this clone: Compared with germline, one end of the junction differs, possibly owing to a read error. The J gene is TRBJ1-6, the V gene TRBV19; unclear D gene. The CDR3 spans 14 residues. Looked up from germline, CDR1 is LNHDA and CDR2 is SQIVND (reference sequence). CDR3 loop: CASSLGEDNSPLHF. For the CDR3, the DNA is TGTGCCAGTAGTTTGGGAGAAGATAACTCACCCCTCCACTTT.

The chain links TRBV3-1 (or the pseudogene TRBV3-2) to TRBJ2-3, with TRBD2 identical over 10 bases. The V and J ends lost 5 bases and 6 bases, in that order; junction bases with no gene match: 2. Germline V gene lookup returns CDR1 LGHDT and CDR2 YNNKEL (reference sequence). This CDR3 region has 13 residues. This CDR3 is CASSAGLADTQYF. The CDR3 DNA reads TGTGCCAGCAGCGCGGGACTAGCGGATACGCAGTATTTT.

The chain uses TRBV14 and TRBJ1-5; 7 bases align to TRBD1. CDR1 is SGHDN and CDR2 is FVKESK in the germline V gene. After removal of 3 bases from V and 5 bases from J, the junction contained 1 base not matched to a gene. The CDR3 spans 13 residues. The CDR3 loop is CASSHDRDQPQHF. In DNA form, the CDR3 reads TGTGCCAGCAGCCATGACAGGGATCAGCCCCAGCATTTT.

The CDR3, as DNA: TGTGCCAGCAGCTTATACCCCGGGAGCGGGAGCGACACAGATACGCAGTATTTT. Translation: CASSLYPGSGSDTDTQYF. The gene calls are TRBV7-3 and TRBJ2-3, with TRBD2 matching 8 bases. The CDR3 has 18 amino acids. Germline V lookup: CDR1 SGHTA, CDR2 FQGTGA. The V segment lost 2 bases and the J segment 2 bases; nucleotides outside the gene matches: 12.

The chain has TRBV5-1 and TRBJ2-1; 7 positions agree with TRBD2. This CDR3 is 15 amino acids long. Looked up from germline, CDR1 is SGHRS and CDR2 is YFSETQ. Losses at the gene ends were 2 bases for V and 7 bases for J; bases not matched to a gene: 9. CDR3 sequence reads: CASSFGGSVKNEQFF. CDR3 coding DNA: TGCGCCAGCAGCTTCGGCGGGAGTGTTAAAAATGAGCAGTTCTTC.

The chain carries TRBV20-1 and TRBJ2-1; 11 bases agree with TRBD2. The trim removed 3 bases at V and 2 bases at J, leaving 3 bases unmatched. This CDR3 spans 15 amino acids. Germline assignment: CDR1 DFQATT and CDR2 SNEGSKA (reference sequence). CDR3 sequence reads: CSASGSGRAYNEQFF. Written as DNA, the CDR3 is TGCAGTGCTAGTGGTAGCGGGAGGGCCTACAATGAGCAGTTCTTC.

The V call is TRBV2, the J call TRBJ2-1; D is possibly TRBD2 (5 bases). V shed 6 bases and J shed 9 bases, with 18 bases lying between them. Germline CDR1 and CDR2: SNHLY and FYNNEI. The CDR3 extends over 14 amino acids. CDR3 region: CASRLLFSGSEQFF. CDR3 bases: TGTGCCAGCAGGCTGCTCTTTTCGGGATCTGAGCAGTTCTTC.